The clone carrying this T cell receptor (beta chain) was seen more than once but under ten times. Its target is unknown. The sample comes from a study of cytomegalovirus exposure and HLA in healthy donors. Study-level results: Among the CMV-associated chains, three were confirmed in vitro as specific for CMV antigens. Across donors, presence/absence analyses took sequencing depth to be roughly uniform. Most of the TCR beta V segments (in an earlier analysis) were productive either about 90% or about 30% of the time.

60 Vbeta and 13 Jbeta primers were used in PCR. The method was immunoSEQ multiplex PCR; TCRdb's version includes in-frame clones alone and lacks a portion of them. The sample consists of 200,000 to 250,000 clones, roughly 80% of them appearing once. Germline CDR1 is SGHDT and CDR2 is YYEEEE. The CDR3 runs to 14 residues. This chain uses TRBV5-6 with TRBJ2-5; TRBD1 aligns across 8 bases. The DNA end lines up better with TRBJ2-7; the J call may be wrong. The TCR was taken from a man aged 45 to 65 in good health and CMV-seronegative. The sequenced material came from PBMCs. This CDR3 is CASSPRTGWYEQYF. The DNA of the CDR3 is TGTGCCAGCAGCCCCCGGACAGGGTGGTACGAGCAGTACTTC.